The source of this T cell receptor (beta chain) is a study of T cells in Graves' hyperthyroidism and ophthalmopathy. This clonotype was seen more than once but under ten times. Antigen specificity is unknown. Amplification of TCR beta CDR3 regions was performed using RNA transcripts as template. In the first-round RT-PCR of the TCR CDR3, the HTBI primer set was used. TCRdb re-called the multiplex PCR reads through MiXCR, storing one row per CDR3 protein. The table has some 690,000 distinct CDR3 sequences, around 15% seen once. Trimming took 6 bases from V and 3 from J, leaving 20 bases between them. The CDR3 length is 15 residues. CDR1 and CDR2 from the germline V gene are DFQATT and SNEGSKA (reference sequence). These patients, aged 18 to 65, had recently diagnosed hyperthyroidism lasting under 2 months. The diagnostic basis comprised clinical symptoms, serum thyroxine and TRAb, thyroid ultrasound and orbital computed tomography.

Study-wide points: Also found in blood were most expanded thyroid clonotypes above 0.001. From stable hyperthyroidism, ophthalmopathy was set apart by a 13 V-J model.

The receptor comes from a man aged 50-59 years with Graves' hyperthyroidism. Sequenced: blood. V gene TRBV20-1 combines with J gene TRBJ1-1; perhaps TRBD1 as D (6 bases). CDR3 residues: CSAPKAGVGDTEAFF. The CDR3, as DNA: TGCAGTGCCCCAAAGGCAGGGGTAGGGGACACTGAAGCTTTCTTT.